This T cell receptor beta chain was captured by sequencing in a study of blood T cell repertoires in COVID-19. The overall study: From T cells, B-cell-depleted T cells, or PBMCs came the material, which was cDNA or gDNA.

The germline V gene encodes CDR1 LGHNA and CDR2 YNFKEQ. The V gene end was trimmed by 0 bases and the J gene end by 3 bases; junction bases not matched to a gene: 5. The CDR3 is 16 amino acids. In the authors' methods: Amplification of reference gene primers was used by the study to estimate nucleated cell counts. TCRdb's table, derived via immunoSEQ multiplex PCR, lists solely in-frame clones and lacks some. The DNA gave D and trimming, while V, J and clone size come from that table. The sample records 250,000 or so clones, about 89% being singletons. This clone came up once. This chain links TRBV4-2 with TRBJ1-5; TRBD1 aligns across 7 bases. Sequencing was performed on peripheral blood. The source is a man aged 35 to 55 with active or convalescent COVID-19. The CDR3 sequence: CASSQEGQAYNQPQHF. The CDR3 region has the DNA TGTGCCAGCAGCCAAGAAGGACAGGCCTACAATCAGCCCCAGCATTTT.